This is a list of T cell receptor beta chains from one sample in a study of CD8+ T cells in alopecia areata. Here immunoSEQ multiplex PCR was the method, and the copy in TCRdb shows in-frame clones only, minus some. The sample includes about 180,000 clones, approximately 51% of them seen just once. The sequenced sample was CD8+ T cells sorted from blood, obtained around week 54, from a patient treated with tofacitinib. The receptors derive from a human donor with alopecia areata. Both conserved end residues are part of each CDR3. The order of the fields is J gene, clone size, V gene, D gene, CDR3 protein, CDR3 DNA. D genes are given only for firm matches. The size of a clone is reported for some rows only, either as once, few or many, or as a class for expanded clones.

TRBJ2-5	.	TRBV6-5	TRBD2	CASSASGGTGETQYF	TGTGCCAGCTCCGCTAGCGGGGGAACGGGAGAGACCCAGTACTTC
TRBJ2-5	.	TRBV29-1	TRBD2	CSGGAGSETQYF	TGCAGCGGAGGAGCGGGGTCAGAGACCCAGTACTTC
TRBJ1-2	.	TRBV5-6	.	CASSLAWDGSYGYTF	TGTGCCAGCAGCTTGGCCTGGGACGGATCCTATGGCTACACCTTC
TRBJ1-2	.	TRBV27	TRBD1	CASSLQGGYGYTF	TGTGCCAGCAGTTTACAGGGGGGGTATGGCTACACCTTC
TRBJ2-5	.	TRBV25-1	TRBD2	CASSVAGGSGAQYF	TGTGCCAGCAGTGTCGCGGGGGGGTCCGGGGCCCAGTACTTC
TRBJ2-7	.	TRBV6-5	.	CASSYGGIGYEQYF	TGTGCCAGCAGTTACGGGGGGATCGGCTACGAGCAGTACTTC
TRBJ2-5	.	TRBV6-6	.	CASSYSTRFQETQYF	TGTGCCAGCAGTTACTCGACGCGTTTCCAAGAGACCCAGTACTTC
TRBJ2-1	.	TRBV7-9	.	CASSLPISYNEQFF	TGTGCCAGCAGCTTACCCATCTCCTACAATGAGCAGTTCTTC
TRBJ1-2	.	TRBV5-6	.	CASSLGEGYGYTF	TGTGCCAGCAGCTTGGGGGAAGGATATGGCTACACCTTC
TRBJ1-1	.	TRBV4-1	.	CASSPRALTEAFF	TGCGCCAGCAGCCCTCGGGCACTTACTGAAGCTTTCTTT
TRBJ2-7	once	TRBV5-6	.	CASSYDGTYEQYF	TGTGCCAGCAGTTACGACGGGACCTACGAGCAGTACTTC
TRBJ2-5	once	TRBV2	.	CASSDGTVYQETQYF	TGTGCCAGCAGTGACGGAACAGTGTACCAAGAGACCCAGTACTTC
TRBJ2-7	few	TRBV6-4	TRBD1	CASSEGQGAGEQYF	TGTGCCAGCAGTGAAGGACAGGGGGCAGGCGAGCAGTACTTC
TRBJ2-7	.	TRBV6-5	.	CASSYSEGNEQYF	TGTGCCAGCAGTTACTCGGAGGGTAACGAGCAGTACTTC
TRBJ2-2	.	TRBV4-1	TRBD2	CASSPTGGAVTGELFF	TGCGCCAGCAGCCCTACCGGGGGGGCCGTAACCGGGGAGCTGTTTTTT
TRBJ1-2	few	TRBV25-1	.	CASSEQGSYGYTF	TGTGCCAGCAGTGAACAGGGGTCCTATGGCTACACCTTC
TRBJ2-1	.	TRBV5-6	.	CASSFFRADLYNEQFF	TGTGCCAGCAGCTTCTTTCGGGCAGATCTCTACAATGAGCAGTTCTTC
TRBJ1-6	.	TRBV11-1	.	CASSRGDSYSPLHF	TGTGCCAGCAGCCGAGGGGACTCCTATTCACCCCTCCACTTT
TRBJ2-7	.	TRBV27	.	CASSLFGLSEEYF	TGTGCCAGCAGTTTATTCGGACTTTCGGAGGAGTACTTC
TRBJ2-5	.	TRBV25-1	.	CASGEPGGGPTKETQYF	TGTGCCAGCGGAGAACCGGGGGGCGGCCCCACCAAAGAGACCCAGTACTTC
TRBJ2-7	few	TRBV29-1	.	CSVEDGRTYEQYF	TGCAGCGTTGAAGACGGCAGGACCTACGAGCAGTACTTC
TRBJ2-7	once	TRBV4-1	.	CASSQESAGGGGEQYF	TGCGCCAGCAGCCAAGAGTCAGCGGGCGGTGGTGGCGAGCAGTACTTC
TRBJ1-5	.	TRBV30	.	CAWSVSFSNQPQHF	TGTGCCTGGAGTGTCTCCTTTAGCAATCAGCCCCAGCATTTT
TRBJ2-3	few	TRBV25-1	.	CASSWTGPHTDTQYF	TGTGCCAGCAGTTGGACCGGGCCACACACAGATACGCAGTATTTT
TRBJ2-7	.	TRBV5-1	TRBD1	CASSPPGQGYEQYF	TGCGCCAGCAGCCCTCCGGGACAGGGCTACGAGCAGTACTTC
TRBJ2-2	.	TRBV7-9	.	CASTSKGGQAGELFF	TGTGCCAGCACATCCAAAGGGGGGCAGGCCGGGGAGCTGTTTTTT
TRBJ2-2	.	TRBV19	.	CASSKLTGELFF	TGTGCCAGTAGTAAACTCACCGGGGAGCTGTTTTTT
TRBJ1-4	.	TRBV7-9	.	CASSFDEKLFF	TGTGCCAGCAGCTTCGATGAAAAACTGTTTTTT
TRBJ1-1	few	TRBV5-6	.	CASSFPTGNTEAFF	TGTGCCAGCAGTTTTCCTACAGGGAACACTGAAGCTTTCTTT
TRBJ1-2	once	TRBV30	.	CAWSRLKGSDGYTF	TGTGCCTGGAGTCGGCTGAAGGGGAGTGATGGCTACACCTTC
TRBJ1-5	.	TRBV6-5	.	CASSETSIFQPQHF	TGTGCCAGCAGCGAGACATCGATCTTTCAGCCCCAGCATTTT
TRBJ2-5	.	TRBV5-1	.	CASSLAAGQGETQYF	TGCGCCAGCAGCTTGGCCGCGGGGCAGGGAGAGACCCAGTACTTC
TRBJ2-7	few	TRBV7-9	.	CASSLGSYEQYF	TGTGCCAGCAGCTTAGGCTCCTACGAGCAGTACTTC
TRBJ2-7	.	TRBV6-5	TRBD1	CASSAAGGTYEQYF	TGTGCCAGCAGCGCGGCAGGGGGAACCTACGAGCAGTACTTC
TRBJ2-7	.	TRBV9	TRBD1	CASSVGDSYEQYF	TGTGCCAGCAGCGTAGGGGACAGCTACGAGCAGTACTTC
TRBJ2-1	few	TRBV5-1	.	CASSLEGYSYNEQFF	TGCGCCAGCAGCTTGGAGGGGTACTCCTACAATGAGCAGTTCTTC
TRBJ2-5	.	TRBV5-1	.	CASSLDRAETQYF	TGCGCCAGCAGCTTGGACAGGGCGGAGACCCAGTACTTC
TRBJ2-3	few	TRBV20-1	.	CSAQRSNTQYF	TGCAGTGCCCAAAGGAGCAATACGCAGTATTTT
TRBJ1-5	.	TRBV30	.	CAWSDVDSFYQPQHF	TGTGCCTGGAGTGATGTTGACAGCTTCTATCAGCCCCAGCATTTT
TRBJ2-5	few	TRBV13	TRBD1	CASSTGTGQETQYF	TGTGCCAGCAGCACCGGGACAGGACAAGAGACCCAGTACTTC